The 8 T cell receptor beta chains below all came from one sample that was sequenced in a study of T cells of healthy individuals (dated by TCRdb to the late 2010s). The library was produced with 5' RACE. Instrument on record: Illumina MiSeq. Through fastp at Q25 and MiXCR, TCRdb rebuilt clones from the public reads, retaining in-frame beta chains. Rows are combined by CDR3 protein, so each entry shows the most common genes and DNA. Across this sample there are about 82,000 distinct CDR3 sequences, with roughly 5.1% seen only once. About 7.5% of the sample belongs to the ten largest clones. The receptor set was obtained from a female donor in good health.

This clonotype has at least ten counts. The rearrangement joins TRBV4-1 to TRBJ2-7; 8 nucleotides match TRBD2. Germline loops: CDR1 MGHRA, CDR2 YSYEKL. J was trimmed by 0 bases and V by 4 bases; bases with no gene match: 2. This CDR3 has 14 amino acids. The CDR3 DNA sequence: TGCGCCAGCAGCCGGGGGACTAGCTCCTACGAGCAGTACTTC. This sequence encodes CASSRGTSSYEQYF.

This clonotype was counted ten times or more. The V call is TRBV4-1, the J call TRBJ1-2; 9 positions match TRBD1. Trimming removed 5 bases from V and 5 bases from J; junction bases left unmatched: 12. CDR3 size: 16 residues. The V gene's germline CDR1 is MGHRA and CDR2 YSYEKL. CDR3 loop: CASSSAGTGIGYGYTF. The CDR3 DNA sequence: TGCGCCAGCAGCTCCGCCGGGACAGGGATCGGGTATGGCTACACCTTC.

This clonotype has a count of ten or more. This CDR3 is CASSPYRGNTEAFF. In nucleotides, the CDR3 is TGTGCCAGCAGTCCTTACAGGGGGAACACTGAAGCTTTCTTT. The chain has TRBV27 and TRBJ1-1; 7 positions match TRBD1. Germline trimming cut 5 bases from V and 1 base from J; bases unmatched to any gene: 4. The CDR3 totals 14 residues. Germline V gene lookup returns CDR1 MNHEY and CDR2 SMNVEV (reference sequence).

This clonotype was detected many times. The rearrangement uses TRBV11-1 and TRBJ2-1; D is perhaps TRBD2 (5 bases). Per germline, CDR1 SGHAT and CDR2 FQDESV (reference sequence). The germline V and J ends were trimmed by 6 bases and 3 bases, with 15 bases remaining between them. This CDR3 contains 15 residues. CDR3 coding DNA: TGTGCCAGCAGTTACGGGGAAGAGTTCTACAATGAGCAGTTCTTC. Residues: CASSYGEEFYNEQFF.

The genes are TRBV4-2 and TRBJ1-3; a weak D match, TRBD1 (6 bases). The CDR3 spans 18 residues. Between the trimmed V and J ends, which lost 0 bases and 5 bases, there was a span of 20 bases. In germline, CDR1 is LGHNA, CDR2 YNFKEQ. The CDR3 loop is CASSQEKVSGGGRNTIYF. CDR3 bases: TGTGCCAGCAGCCAAGAGAAGGTCTCGGGGGGCGGGAGAAACACCATATATTTT.

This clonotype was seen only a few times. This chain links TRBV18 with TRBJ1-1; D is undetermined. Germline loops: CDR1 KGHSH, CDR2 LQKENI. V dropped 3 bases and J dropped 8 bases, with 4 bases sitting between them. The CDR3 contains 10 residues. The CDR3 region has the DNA TGTGCCAGCTCACCGGCAGAAGCTTTCTTT. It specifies CASSPAEAFF.

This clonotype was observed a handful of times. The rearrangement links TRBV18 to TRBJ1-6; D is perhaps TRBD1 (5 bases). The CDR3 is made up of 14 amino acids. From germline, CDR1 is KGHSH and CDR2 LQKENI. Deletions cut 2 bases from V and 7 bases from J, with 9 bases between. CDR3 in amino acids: CASSPGTENSPLHF. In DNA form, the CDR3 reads TGTGCCAGCTCACCAGGGACTGAAAATTCACCCCTCCACTTT. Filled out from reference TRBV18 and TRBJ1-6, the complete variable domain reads NAGVMQNPRHLVRRRGQEARLRCSPMKGHSHVYWYRQLPEEGLKFMVYLQKENIIDESGMPKERFSAEFPKEGPSILRIQQVVRGDSAAYFCASSPGTENSPLHFGNGTRLTVT.

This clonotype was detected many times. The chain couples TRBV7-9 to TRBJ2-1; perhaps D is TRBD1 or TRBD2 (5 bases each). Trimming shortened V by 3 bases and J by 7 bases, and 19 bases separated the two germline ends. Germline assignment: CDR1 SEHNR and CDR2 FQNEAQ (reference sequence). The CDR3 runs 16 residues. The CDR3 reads CASSFRGDPRSNEQFF. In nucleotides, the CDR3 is TGTGCCAGCAGCTTTCGAGGGGACCCGCGTTCTAATGAGCAGTTCTTC.